This record looks at one TCR beta chain sequence and its context. A junction end diverges from the germline sequence, so it may reflect a read error. As handled by the study authors: Counts of nucleated cells, estimated from reference gene primer amplification, were obtained. Clones were read by immunoSEQ multiplex PCR, and TCRdb kept only the in-frame ones, dropping some. The V and J calls and clone size are taken from that table; D and trimming were inferred from the DNA. Of approximately 240,000 clones listed, around 91% are singletons. This CDR3 comprises 12 residues. Per the germline V gene, CDR1 is LGHDT and CDR2 is YNNKEL (reference sequence). This sample is part of a study of blood T cell repertoires in COVID-19. Background on the study: Specimens from acute and convalescent COVID-19 originated in the United States, Italy and Spain. From T cells, B-cell-depleted T cells, or PBMCs came the material, which was cDNA or gDNA.

The chain recombines TRBV3-1 (or the pseudogene TRBV3-2) with TRBJ1-4; TRBD1 agrees at 10 bases. Specimen: PBMCs or T cells enriched from blood (not recorded which). This sequence was found in a woman younger than 30 in a cohort exposed to, infected with or recovered from COVID-19 (not recorded which). The CDR3: CASSQGPGQGSF. As DNA, the CDR3 is TGTGCCAGCAGCCAAGGGCCGGGACAGGGGAGTTTT.